One sample yielded the 19 T cell receptor beta chains listed below, sequenced in a study of Graves' ophthalmopathy and Graves' hyperthyroidism. Amplification targeted the TCR beta CDR3 regions, with RNA transcripts as the source material. HTBI primers primed a first-round RT-PCR, and a second-round multiplex PCR followed. Via MiXCR, TCRdb re-called the multiplex PCR reads, giving one row per CDR3 protein. The profile shows some 350,000 distinct CDR3 sequences, approximately 17% of them singletons. The sequencing input was peripheral blood. The receptor source for this set is an adult woman with stable Graves' hyperthyroidism.

Remarks on this clonotype: The CDR3 carries no conserved terminal phenylalanine or tryptophan, so it likely arises from a read error. It is unclear where the CDR3 begins or ends on the DNA, so no DNA is shown, and the CDR3 is as TCRdb lists it. The V call is TRBV20-1, the J call TRBJ1-5; no check of the table's D call, TRBD1, against the DNA was made. Germline V gene data show CDR1 as DFQATT and CDR2 as SNEGSKA (reference sequence). Termini included, the CDR3 measures 15 amino acids. CDR3 amino acids: CSASTGANSNQPQQL.

Ten or more counts support this clonotype. CDR3 nucleotide sequence: TGTGCCAGCGGCGCGGGGAGACACACCAACTACGAGCAGTACTTC. Its protein is CASGAGRHTNYEQYF. This chain connects TRBV7-9 to TRBJ2-7; possibly TRBD2 for D (6 bases). CDR3 size: 15 residues. V was shortened by 8 bases and J by 3 bases, with 20 bases between the two germline ends. Germline-derived CDR1 and CDR2 are SEHNR and FQNEAQ (reference sequence).

The gene calls are TRBV11-2 and TRBJ1-2; 12 bases are a match to TRBD1. This CDR3 is 17 amino acids long. Germline CDR1 is SGHAT and CDR2 is FQNNGV. V shed 5 bases and J 4 bases; nucleotides not matched to a gene: 11. DNA of the CDR3: TGTGCCAGCAGCCCCGGCATCGGGACAGGGGGCGTCTATGGCTACACCTTC. Its translation is CASSPGIGTGGVYGYTF.

This clonotype was detected ten times or more. The V call is TRBV28, the J call TRBJ2-7, with 8 nucleotides matching TRBD2. In germline, CDR1 is MDHEN, CDR2 SYDVKM. CDR3 length equals 16 residues. J gave up 3 bases and V 5 bases, and 12 bases lay outside the gene matches. The CDR3 reads CASSTLRRGASYEQYF. The DNA of the CDR3 is TGTGCCAGCAGTACCCTTAGGCGGGGGGCTAGCTACGAGCAGTACTTC. Supplemented by reference TRBV28 and TRBJ2-7, the full variable domain reads DVKVTQSSRYLVKRTGEKVFLECVQDMDHENMFWYRQDPGLGLRLIYFSYDVKMKEKGDIPEGYSVSREKKERFSLILESASTNQTSMYLCASSTLRRGASYEQYFGPGTRLTVT.

This clonotype has at least ten counts. The chain is built from TRBV12-5 and TRBJ2-5, with 8 bases lining up with TRBD2. The germline CDR1 and CDR2 sequences are LGHNT and FRNRAP. V lost 4 bases and J lost 1; bases outside the gene matches: 8. The CDR3 runs 16 residues. CDR3 amino acids: CASGSPTSGVQETQYF. Here the CDR3 DNA reads TGTGCTAGTGGTTCTCCAACTAGCGGCGTCCAAGAGACCCAGTACTTC. The full variable domain, its missing parts supplied by reference TRBV12-5 and TRBJ2-5, is DARVTQTPRHKVTEMGQEVTMRCQPILGHNTVFWYRQTMMQGLELLAYFRNRAPLDDSGMPKDRFSAEMPDATLATLKIQPSEPRDSAVYFCASGSPTSGVQETQYFGPGTRLLVL.

There are a few counts of this clonotype. The J gene is TRBJ2-5, the V gene TRBV18; D ambiguous. Germline lookup yields CDR1 KGHSH and CDR2 LQKENI. Trimming left V 0 bases short and J 5 bases short, with 13 bases between. There are 15 residues in the CDR3. The CDR3 loop reads CASSPPSPGAETQYF. CDR3 in DNA: TGTGCCAGCTCACCACCGTCACCAGGTGCGGAGACCCAGTACTTC.

Turning to this clonotype: With a much larger clone just one base away, this may be a read error. The chain carries TRBV2 and TRBJ1-5; D is ambiguous. Germline lookup yields CDR1 SNHLY and CDR2 FYNNEI. Trimming shortened V by 6 bases and J by 7 bases, and 13 bases separated the two germline ends. This CDR3 has 13 residues. CDR3 in amino acids: CASRRRFSQPQHF. DNA for the CDR3: TGTGCCAGCAGAAGGAGGTTCTCGCAGCCCCAGCATTTT.

The table lists this clonotype with many counts. V and J are TRBV7-2 and TRBJ1-1; D might be TRBD1 (6 bases). Germline CDR1 reads SGHTA; CDR2 reads FQGNSA. This CDR3 spans 14 amino acids. V was pared by 2 bases and J by 7 bases, with 14 bases between. CDR3 sequence reads: CASSLRLGGGEAFF. The DNA of the CDR3 is TGTGCCAGCAGCTTACGTTTGGGGGGCGGTGAAGCTTTCTTT.

V is TRBV19 and J is TRBJ2-1; the match to TRBD2 covers 7 bases. V gave up 7 bases and J gave up 6 bases; unmatched junction bases: 12. Looked up from germline, CDR1 is LNHDA and CDR2 is SQIVND (reference sequence). CDR3 size: 15 residues. The CDR3 DNA reads as TGTGCCAGTACGCCTCGGCGGGAGTTGGGCAATGAGCAGTTCTTC. Translated: CASTPRRELGNEQFF.

This clonotype was counted many times. The chain links TRBV5-1 to TRBJ2-7, with no clear D. The CDR3 is 16 amino acids. Germline loops: CDR1 SGHRS, CDR2 YFSETQ. The V gene lost 0 bases and the J gene lost 4 bases, with 17 bases spanning the gap. This chain's CDR3 is CASSLVDTRRSYEQYF. The CDR3 nucleotides read TGCGCCAGCAGCTTGGTCGATACGCGCCGATCTTACGAGCAGTACTTC.

The rearrangement links TRBV6-5 to TRBJ2-6, with no clear D. The CDR3 is 16 residues long. Trimming shortened V by 3 bases and J by 3 bases, and 12 bases separated the two germline ends. CDR1 MNHEY and CDR2 SVGAGI come from the germline V gene. The CDR3 sequence: CASSYGSSLGANVLTF. CDR3 DNA sequence: TGTGCCAGCAGTTATGGCAGTTCTCTTGGGGCCAACGTCCTGACTTTC.

The rearrangement uses TRBV18 and TRBJ1-2, with TRBD1 as a possible D gene (5 bases). Germline values: CDR1 KGHSH, CDR2 LQKENI. There are 15 residues in the CDR3. V was cut by 0 bases and J by 4 bases, with 12 bases left in between. The CDR3 sequence: CASSPPLAGTYGYTF. CDR3 in DNA: TGTGCCAGCTCACCACCGTTGGCAGGGACCTATGGCTACACCTTC. Complete variable domain (other parts from reference TRBV18 and TRBJ1-2): NAGVMQNPRHLVRRRGQEARLRCSPMKGHSHVYWYRQLPEEGLKFMVYLQKENIIDESGMPKERFSAEFPKEGPSILRIQQVVRGDSAAYFCASSPPLAGTYGYTFGSGTRLTVV.

This clonotype was detected many times. The chain recombines TRBV11-2 with TRBJ1-2; D not resolved. The germline gives CDR1 SGHAT, CDR2 FQNNGV. V dropped 3 bases and J dropped 4 bases, with 9 bases sitting between them. This CDR3 is 13 amino acids long. The CDR3 sequence: CASSLAARYGYTF. CDR3 DNA: TGTGCCAGCAGCTTGGCAGCCCGCTATGGCTACACCTTC.

This clonotype showed up many times. This chain uses TRBV3-1 with TRBJ2-7, with unresolved D. Trimming stripped 2 bases from V and 6 bases from J, with 14 bases between. This CDR3 has 14 residues. The germline V gene encodes CDR1 LGHDT and CDR2 YNNKEL (reference sequence). CDR3 in DNA: TGTGCCAGCAGCCAACTCCACCTAGTGGGCGAGCAGTACTTC. Its protein is CASSQLHLVGEQYF.

At least ten counts were recorded for this clonotype. V usage is TRBV15 and J usage is TRBJ2-7; D not certain. Per the germline V gene, CDR1 is LNHNV and CDR2 is YYDKDF (reference sequence). The germline V and J ends were trimmed by 1 base and 3 bases, with 4 bases remaining between them. The CDR3 sequence is 12 residues long. CDR3: CATSRVGYEQYF. CDR3 nucleotides: TGTGCCACCAGCAGAGTAGGCTACGAGCAGTACTTC.

This clonotype has ten or more counts. The chain is built from TRBV27 and TRBJ1-5; D unclear. V was clipped by 0 bases and J by 6 bases, with 6 bases between them. The CDR3 is 13 amino acids. Per the germline V gene, CDR1 is MNHEY and CDR2 is SMNVEV (reference sequence). The CDR3 region is CASSLSLGQPQHF. The CDR3 DNA reads TGTGCCAGCAGTTTATCTCTTGGTCAGCCCCAGCATTTT.

This clonotype was seen at least ten times. V usage is TRBV6-1 and J usage is TRBJ2-6; TRBD2 agrees at 12 bases. The germline V gene encodes CDR1 MNHNS and CDR2 SASEGT. V lost 4 bases and J lost 3; bases outside the gene matches: 4. The CDR3 sequence is 17 residues long. Written as DNA, the CDR3 is TGTGCCAGCAGTGTGACTAGCGGGAGAAATGGGGCCAACGTCCTGACTTTC. Protein sequence: CASSVTSGRNGANVLTF.

At least ten counts were recorded for this clonotype. The chain has TRBV19 and TRBJ1-6; 9 nucleotides align to TRBD1. CDR1 is LNHDA and CDR2 is SQIVND in the germline V gene (reference sequence). The junction had 4 bases not matched to a gene; V was cut back by 3 bases and J by 7 bases. This CDR3 contains 15 residues. The CDR3 sequence: CASSMSGQGNSPLHF. CDR3 in DNA: TGTGCCAGTAGTATGTCGGGACAGGGCAATTCACCCCTCCACTTT.

The chain joins TRBV3-1 to TRBJ1-2, with D possibly matching TRBD1 (5 bases). From germline, CDR1 is LGHDT and CDR2 YNNKEL (reference sequence). The CDR3 spans 16 residues. The V and J ends lost 6 bases and 0 bases respectively, with 17 bases between them. The CDR3 nucleotides read TGTGCCAGCAGTTTGGGAGGGGCTAAAGCTAACTATGGCTACACCTTC. This encodes CASSLGGAKANYGYTF.